This T cell receptor (beta chain) was sequenced for a study of a mutant IDH1 vaccine in newly diagnosed glioma. Some clones are missing from TCRdb's copy, which holds only in-frame ones; the method was immunoSEQ multiplex PCR. The sample shows about 92,000 clones, roughly 78% of them seen only once. V was pared by 3 bases and J by 10 bases, with 13 bases between. CDR1 and CDR2 (germline): LNHDA, SQIVND (reference sequence). The CDR3 is made up of 14 amino acids. Time point defined: baseline, week 1 (first vaccination visit). Stated treatment: pre-vaccination baseline after standard-of-care therapy. This sequence originates from a man in his forties or fifties with glioma. The sequenced sample was PBMCs, obtained from a glioma patient treated with radiotherapy, temozolomide or both. The chain is built from TRBV19 and TRBJ1-6, with a weak D call TRBD1 (5 bases). The DNA of the CDR3 is TGTGCCAGTAGTATTTCCAGGGTGAGCTCACCCCTCCACTTT. The encoded protein is CASSISRVSSPLHF.